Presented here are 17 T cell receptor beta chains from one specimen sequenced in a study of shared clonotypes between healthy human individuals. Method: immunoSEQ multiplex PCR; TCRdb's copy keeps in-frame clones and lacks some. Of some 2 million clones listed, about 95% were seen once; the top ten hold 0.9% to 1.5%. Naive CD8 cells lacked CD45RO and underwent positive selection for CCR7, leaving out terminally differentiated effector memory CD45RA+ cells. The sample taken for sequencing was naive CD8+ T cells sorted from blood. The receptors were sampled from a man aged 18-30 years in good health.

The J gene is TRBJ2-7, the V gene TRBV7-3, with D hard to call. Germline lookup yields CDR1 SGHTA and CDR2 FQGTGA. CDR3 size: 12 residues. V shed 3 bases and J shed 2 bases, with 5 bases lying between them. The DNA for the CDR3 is TGTGCCAGCAGCTTTCTACCCTACGAGCAGTACTTC. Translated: CASSFLPYEQYF.

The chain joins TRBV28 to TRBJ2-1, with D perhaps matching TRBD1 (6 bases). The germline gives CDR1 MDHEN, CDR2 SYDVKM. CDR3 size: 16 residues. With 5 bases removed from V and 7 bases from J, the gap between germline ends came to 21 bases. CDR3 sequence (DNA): TGTGCCAGCAGTCCCATCAGGCCAGGGGCCCGTAATGAGCAGTTCTTC. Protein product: CASSPIRPGARNEQFF.

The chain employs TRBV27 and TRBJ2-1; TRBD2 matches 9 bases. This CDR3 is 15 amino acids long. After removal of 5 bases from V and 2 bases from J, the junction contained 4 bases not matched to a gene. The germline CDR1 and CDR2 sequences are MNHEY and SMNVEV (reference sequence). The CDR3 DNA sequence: TGTGCCAGCAGTCAAATAGCGGGGGCCTACAATGAGCAGTTCTTC. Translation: CASSQIAGAYNEQFF.

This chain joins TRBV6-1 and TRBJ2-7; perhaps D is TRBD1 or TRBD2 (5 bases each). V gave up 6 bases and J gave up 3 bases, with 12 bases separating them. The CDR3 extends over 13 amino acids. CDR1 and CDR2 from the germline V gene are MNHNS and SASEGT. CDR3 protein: CASSPGTDYEQYF. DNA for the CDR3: TGTGCCAGCAGCCCCGGGACGGACTACGAGCAGTACTTC.

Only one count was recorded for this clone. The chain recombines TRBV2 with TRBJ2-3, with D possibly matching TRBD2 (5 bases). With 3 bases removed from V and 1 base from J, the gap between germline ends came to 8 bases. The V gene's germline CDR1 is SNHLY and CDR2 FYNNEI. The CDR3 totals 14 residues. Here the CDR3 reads CASSEGAGTDTQYF. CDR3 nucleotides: TGTGCCAGCAGTGAGGGAGCGGGCACAGATACGCAGTATTTT.

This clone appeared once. CDR3 in DNA: TGTGCCAGCAGTTTACTCGGGGAGAATCAGCCCCAGCATTTT. Translated: CASSLLGENQPQHF. The V and J genes are TRBV28 and TRBJ1-5, with D hard to call. The CDR3 is made up of 14 amino acids. Germline V lookup: CDR1 MDHEN, CDR2 SYDVKM. The V end lost 2 bases, the J end lost 4 bases, and 9 bases lay between the germline ends.

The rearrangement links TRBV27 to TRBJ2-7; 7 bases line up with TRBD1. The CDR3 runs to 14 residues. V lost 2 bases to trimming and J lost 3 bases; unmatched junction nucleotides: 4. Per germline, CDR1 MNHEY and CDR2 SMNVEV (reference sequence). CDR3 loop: CASSLRDRIYEQYF. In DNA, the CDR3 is TGTGCCAGCAGTTTAAGGGACAGAATCTACGAGCAGTACTTC.

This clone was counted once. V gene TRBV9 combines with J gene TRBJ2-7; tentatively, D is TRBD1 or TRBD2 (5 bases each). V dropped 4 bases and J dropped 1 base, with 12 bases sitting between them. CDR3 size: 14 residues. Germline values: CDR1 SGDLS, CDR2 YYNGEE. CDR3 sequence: CASSPRDGSYEQYF. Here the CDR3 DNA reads TGTGCCAGCAGCCCCCGGGACGGATCCTACGAGCAGTACTTC. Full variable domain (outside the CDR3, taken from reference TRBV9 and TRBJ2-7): DSGVTQTPKHLITATGQRVTLRCSPRSGDLSVYWYQQSLDQGLQFLIQYYNGEERAKGNILERFSAQQFPDLHSELNLSSLELGDSALYFCASSPRDGSYEQYFGPGTRLTVT.

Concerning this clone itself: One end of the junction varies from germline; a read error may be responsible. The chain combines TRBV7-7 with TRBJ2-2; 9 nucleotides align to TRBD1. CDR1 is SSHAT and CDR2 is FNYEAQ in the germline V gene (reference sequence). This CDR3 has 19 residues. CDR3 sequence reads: CASSPRWTGDLRDTGELFF. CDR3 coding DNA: TGTGCTAGCAGCCCGAGGTGGACAGGGGATCTACGGGACACCGGGGAGCTGTTTTTT.

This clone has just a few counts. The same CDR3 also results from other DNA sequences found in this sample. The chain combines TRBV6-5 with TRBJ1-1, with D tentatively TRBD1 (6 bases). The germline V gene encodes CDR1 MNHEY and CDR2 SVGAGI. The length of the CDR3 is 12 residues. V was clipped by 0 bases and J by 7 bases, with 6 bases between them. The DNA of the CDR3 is TGTGCCAGCAGTTACTCGACAGGTGAAGCTTTCTTT. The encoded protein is CASSYSTGEAFF.

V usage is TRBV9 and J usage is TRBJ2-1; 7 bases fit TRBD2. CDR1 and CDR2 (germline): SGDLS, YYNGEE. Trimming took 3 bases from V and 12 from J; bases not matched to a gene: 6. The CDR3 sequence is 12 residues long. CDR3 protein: CASSAGGLWQFF. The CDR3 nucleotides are TGTGCCAGCAGCGCCGGGGGGTTATGGCAGTTCTTC.

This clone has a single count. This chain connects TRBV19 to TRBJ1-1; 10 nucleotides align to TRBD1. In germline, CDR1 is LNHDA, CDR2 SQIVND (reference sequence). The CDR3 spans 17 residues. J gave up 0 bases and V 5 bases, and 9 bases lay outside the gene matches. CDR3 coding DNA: TGTGCCAGTAGTTCAACCAGGACAGGGGGTTTGAACACTGAAGCTTTCTTT. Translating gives CASSSTRTGGLNTEAFF.

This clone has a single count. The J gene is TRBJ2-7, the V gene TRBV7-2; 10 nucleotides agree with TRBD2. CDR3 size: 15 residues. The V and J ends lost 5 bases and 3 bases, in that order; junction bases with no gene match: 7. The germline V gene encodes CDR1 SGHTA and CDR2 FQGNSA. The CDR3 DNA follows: TGTGCCAGCAGCCGTGATGGGACTAGCGACTACGAGCAGTACTTC. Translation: CASSRDGTSDYEQYF.

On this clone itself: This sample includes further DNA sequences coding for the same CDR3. The CDR3 protein is CASSLLYNEQFF. CDR3 nucleotides: TGTGCCAGCAGCTTATTATACAATGAGCAGTTCTTC. The rearrangement links TRBV7-9 to TRBJ2-1, with D unclear. The CDR3 totals 12 residues. Germline loops: CDR1 SEHNR, CDR2 FQNEAQ (reference sequence). With 2 bases removed from V and 4 bases from J, the gap between germline ends came to 3 bases.

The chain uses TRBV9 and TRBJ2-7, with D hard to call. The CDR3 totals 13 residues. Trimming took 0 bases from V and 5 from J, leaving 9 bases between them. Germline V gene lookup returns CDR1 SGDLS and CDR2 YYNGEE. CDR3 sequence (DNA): TGTGCCAGCAGCGTAGTACCGGAACACGAGCAGTACTTC. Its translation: CASSVVPEHEQYF.

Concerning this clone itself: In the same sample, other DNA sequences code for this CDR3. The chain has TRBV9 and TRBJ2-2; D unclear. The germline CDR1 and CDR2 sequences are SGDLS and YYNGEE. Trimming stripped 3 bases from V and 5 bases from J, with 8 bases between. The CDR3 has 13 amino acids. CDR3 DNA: TGTGCCAGCAGCGCCCAAGGAACCGGGGAGCTGTTTTTT. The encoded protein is CASSAQGTGELFF. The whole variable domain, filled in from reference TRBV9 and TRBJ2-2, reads DSGVTQTPKHLITATGQRVTLRCSPRSGDLSVYWYQQSLDQGLQFLIQYYNGEERAKGNILERFSAQQFPDLHSELNLSSLELGDSALYFCASSAQGTGELFFGEGSRLTVL.

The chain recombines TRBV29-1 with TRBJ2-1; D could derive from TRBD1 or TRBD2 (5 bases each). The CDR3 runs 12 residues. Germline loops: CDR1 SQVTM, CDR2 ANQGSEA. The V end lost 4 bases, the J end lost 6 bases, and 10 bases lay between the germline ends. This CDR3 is CSVGFGGNEQFF. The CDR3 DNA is TGCAGCGTTGGATTTGGGGGCAATGAGCAGTTCTTC.